This T cell receptor (beta chain) was retrieved from a study of T cell responses to AZD1222 COVID-19 vaccine. Findings and limits, study-wide: Among those given AZD1222, only five or six were seropositive at baseline.

The CDR3 runs 16 residues. Looked up from germline, CDR1 is MDHEN and CDR2 is SYDVKM. V lost 5 bases, J lost 0 bases, and 11 bases lay in between. TCRdb's copy holds only in-frame clones and misses some; the assay was immunoSEQ multiplex PCR. The sample has roughly 180,000 clones, about 86% seen once. As for this clone: Its antigen is undetermined.

V and J are TRBV28 and TRBJ1-6; D gene unclear. This receptor was obtained from an adult in good health. The material was peripheral blood, obtained on day 0 of AZD1222 vaccination. In DNA, the CDR3 is TGTGCCAGCAGTCTTACAGTGAGCTCCTATAATTCACCCCTCCACTTT. This codes for CASSLTVSSYNSPLHF.